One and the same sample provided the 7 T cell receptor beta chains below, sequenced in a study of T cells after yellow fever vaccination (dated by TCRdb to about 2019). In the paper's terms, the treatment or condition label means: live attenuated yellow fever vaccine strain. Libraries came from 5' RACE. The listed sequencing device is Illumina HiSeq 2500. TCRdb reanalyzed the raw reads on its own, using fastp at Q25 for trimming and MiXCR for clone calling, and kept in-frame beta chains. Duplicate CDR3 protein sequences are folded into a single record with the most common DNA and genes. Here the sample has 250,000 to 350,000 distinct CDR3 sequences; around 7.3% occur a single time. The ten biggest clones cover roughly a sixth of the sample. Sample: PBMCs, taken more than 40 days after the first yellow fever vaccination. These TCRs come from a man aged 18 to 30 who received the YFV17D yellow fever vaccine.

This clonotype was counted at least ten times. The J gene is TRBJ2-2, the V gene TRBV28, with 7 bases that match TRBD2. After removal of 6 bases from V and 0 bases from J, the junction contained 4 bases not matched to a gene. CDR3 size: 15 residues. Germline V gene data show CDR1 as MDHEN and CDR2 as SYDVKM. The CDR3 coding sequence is TGTGCCAGCAGCCGCACTAGCGCGAACACCGGGGAGCTGTTTTTT. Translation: CASSRTSANTGELFF.

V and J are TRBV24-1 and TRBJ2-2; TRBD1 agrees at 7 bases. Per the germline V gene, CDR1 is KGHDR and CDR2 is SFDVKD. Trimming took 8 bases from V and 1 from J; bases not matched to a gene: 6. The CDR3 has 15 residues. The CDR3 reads CATNDPGGNTGELFF. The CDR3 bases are TGTGCCACCAACGATCCAGGGGGGAACACCGGGGAGCTGTTTTTT.

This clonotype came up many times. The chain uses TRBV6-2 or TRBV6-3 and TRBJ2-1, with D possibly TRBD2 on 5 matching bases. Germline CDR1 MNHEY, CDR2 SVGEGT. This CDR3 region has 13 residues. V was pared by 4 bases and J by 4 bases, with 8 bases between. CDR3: CASSWGVYNEQFF. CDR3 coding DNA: TGTGCCAGCAGTTGGGGAGTTTACAATGAGCAGTTCTTC.

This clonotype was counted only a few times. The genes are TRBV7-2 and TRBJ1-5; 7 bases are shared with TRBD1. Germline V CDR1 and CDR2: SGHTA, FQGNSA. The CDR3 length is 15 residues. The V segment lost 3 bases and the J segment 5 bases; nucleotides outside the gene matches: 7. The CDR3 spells CASSFGTAKYQPQHF. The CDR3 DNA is TGTGCCAGCAGCTTTGGGACAGCTAAATATCAGCCCCAGCATTTT.

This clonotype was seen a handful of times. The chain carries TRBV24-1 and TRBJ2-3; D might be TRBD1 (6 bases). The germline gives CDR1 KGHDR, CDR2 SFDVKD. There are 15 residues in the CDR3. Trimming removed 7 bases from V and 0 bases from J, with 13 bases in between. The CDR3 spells CATSRDRSSTDTQYF. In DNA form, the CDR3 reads TGTGCCACCAGCCGAGACAGGAGTAGCACAGATACGCAGTATTTT.

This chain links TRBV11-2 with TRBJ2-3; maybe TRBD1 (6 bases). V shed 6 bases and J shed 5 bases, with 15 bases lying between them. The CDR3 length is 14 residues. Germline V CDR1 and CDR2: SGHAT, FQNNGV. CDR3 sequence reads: CASSSQPGVDTQYF. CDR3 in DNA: TGTGCCAGCAGTTCACAACCAGGGGTAGATACGCAGTATTTT.

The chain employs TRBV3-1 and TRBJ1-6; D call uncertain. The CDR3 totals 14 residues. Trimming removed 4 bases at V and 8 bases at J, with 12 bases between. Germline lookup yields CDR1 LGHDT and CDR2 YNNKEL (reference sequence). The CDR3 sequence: CASSRHTQDSPLHF. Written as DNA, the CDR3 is TGTGCCAGCAGCCGACATACACAAGATTCACCCCTCCACTTT.